What follows is one TCR beta chain and its context. The antigen is undetermined. This sample stems from a study of vaccination and CD4 T cells after COVID-19. Looked up from germline, CDR1 is LNHNV and CDR2 is YYDKDF (reference sequence). CDR3 size: 17 residues. With 2 bases clipped from V and 2 bases from J, the junction kept 7 bases outside the gene matches. Treatment here: 10-day PBMC culture with coronavirus spike peptide pools or control peptides (ViraFEST assay). Scientists ran DNA taken from cultured CD4+ T cells through the Oncomine TCR Beta short-read assay for sequencing. TCRdb re-called the PCR reads through MiXCR, storing one row per CDR3 protein. The table has around 20,000 distinct CDR3 sequences, approximately 67% seen once.

The TCR was taken from a human donor who had recovered from COVID-19. J is TRBJ2-2 and V is TRBV15, with 8 bases aligning to TRBD2. Material for sequencing was CD4+ T cells from blood, cultured in vitro. This CDR3 is CATSRSILADNTGELFF. The CDR3 DNA follows: TGTGCCACCAGCAGATCCATACTAGCGGATAACACCGGGGAGCTGTTTTTT.